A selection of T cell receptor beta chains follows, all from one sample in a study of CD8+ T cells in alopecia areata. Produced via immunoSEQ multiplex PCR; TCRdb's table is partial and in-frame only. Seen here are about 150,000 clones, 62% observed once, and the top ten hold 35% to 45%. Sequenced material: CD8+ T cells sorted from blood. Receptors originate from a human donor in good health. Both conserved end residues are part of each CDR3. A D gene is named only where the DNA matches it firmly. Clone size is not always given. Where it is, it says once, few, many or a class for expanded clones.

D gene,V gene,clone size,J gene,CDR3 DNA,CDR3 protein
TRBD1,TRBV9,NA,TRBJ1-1,TGTGCCAGCAGCGTAGAAGGGACAGGTTTGAACACTGAAGCTTTCTTT,CASSVEGTGLNTEAFF
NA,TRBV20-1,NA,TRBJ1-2,TGCAGTGCTGGGACCCCGGGGGGCTACACCTTC,CSAGTPGGYTF
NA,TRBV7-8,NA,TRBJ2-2,TGTGCCAGCAGCTACGAGCGGTCACTAGCACACACCGGGGAGCTGTTTTTT,CASSYERSLAHTGELFF
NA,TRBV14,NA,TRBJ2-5,TGTGCCAGCAGCCCCCGGGACACTAGATTTATCTCGGAGACCCAGTACTTC,CASSPRDTRFISETQYF
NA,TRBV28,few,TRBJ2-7,TGTGCCAGCAGTTTAAGGGAGGCCTACGAGCAGTACTTC,CASSLREAYEQYF
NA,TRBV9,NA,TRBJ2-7,TGTGCCAGCAGCGTAGAGGGAGACTACGAGCAGTACTTC,CASSVEGDYEQYF
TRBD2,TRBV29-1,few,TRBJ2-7,TGCAGCGTTGATGGACTAGCGGGGGGCTCCGGCGAGCAGTACTTC,CSVDGLAGGSGEQYF
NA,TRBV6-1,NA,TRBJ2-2,TGTGCCAGCAGTGAAGATGGCGGGGAGCTGTTTTTT,CASSEDGGELFF
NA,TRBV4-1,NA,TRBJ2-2,TGCGCCAGCAGCCAAGAGGGGCCCGCCGTCTTGAACACCGGGGAGCTGTTTTTT,CASSQEGPAVLNTGELFF
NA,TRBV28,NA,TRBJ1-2,TGTGCCAGCACGTGGGCAGGGGATGGCTACACCTTC,CASTWAGDGYTF
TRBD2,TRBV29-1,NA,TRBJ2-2,TGCAGCGCCACGGCGCGGGGGGCCCAGGATGGGGCGATTTACACCGGGGAGCTGTTTTTT,CSATARGAQDGAIYTGELFF
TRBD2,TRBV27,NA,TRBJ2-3,TGTGCCAGCAGTTTATATGGGACTAGCGGCCTATCGGGGGATACGCAGTATTTT,CASSLYGTSGLSGDTQYF
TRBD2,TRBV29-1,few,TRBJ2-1,TGCAGCGTTGGCGGACTAGCGGTGGACGAGCAGTTCTTC,CSVGGLAVDEQFF
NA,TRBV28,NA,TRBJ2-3,TGTGCCAGCAGTTTTTTCGCTGCCTCTGGCACAGATACGCAGTATTTT,CASSFFAASGTDTQYF
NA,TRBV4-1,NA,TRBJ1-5,TGCGCCAGCAGCCAAGAGGACGCCGTTAATCAGCCCCAGCATTTT,CASSQEDAVNQPQHF
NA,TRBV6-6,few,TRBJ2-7,TGTGCCAGCACCCTGGGGCTTTACGAGCAGTACTTC,CASTLGLYEQYF
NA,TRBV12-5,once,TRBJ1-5,TGTGCTAGTGGTTTGGTAGGGGTGGGGGACCAGCCCCAGCATTTT,CASGLVGVGDQPQHF
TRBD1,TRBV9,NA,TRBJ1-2,TGTGCCAGCAGCCCATGGACAGGGGAATACTATGGCTACACCTTC,CASSPWTGEYYGYTF
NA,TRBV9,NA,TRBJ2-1,TGTGCCAGCAGCGTAGGGTTAACCTCCAATGAGCAGTTCTTC,CASSVGLTSNEQFF
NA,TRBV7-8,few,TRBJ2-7,TGTGCCAGCAGCTTAAGATACGAGCAGTACTTC,CASSLRYEQYF
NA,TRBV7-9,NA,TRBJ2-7,TGTGCCAGCAGCGGAGAAACCTACGAGCAGTACTTC,CASSGETYEQYF
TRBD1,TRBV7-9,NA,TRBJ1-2,TGTGCCAGCAGCTCGTCCGGGACAGGGGTCGGCTACACCTTC,CASSSSGTGVGYTF
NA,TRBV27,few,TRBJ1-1,TGTGCCAGCAGTTTTGCAGGGCGACTCACTGAAGCTTTCTTT,CASSFAGRLTEAFF
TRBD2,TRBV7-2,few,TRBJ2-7,TGTGCCAGCAGCGAAGCGGGACTCCTTTGGGAGCAGTACTTC,CASSEAGLLWEQYF